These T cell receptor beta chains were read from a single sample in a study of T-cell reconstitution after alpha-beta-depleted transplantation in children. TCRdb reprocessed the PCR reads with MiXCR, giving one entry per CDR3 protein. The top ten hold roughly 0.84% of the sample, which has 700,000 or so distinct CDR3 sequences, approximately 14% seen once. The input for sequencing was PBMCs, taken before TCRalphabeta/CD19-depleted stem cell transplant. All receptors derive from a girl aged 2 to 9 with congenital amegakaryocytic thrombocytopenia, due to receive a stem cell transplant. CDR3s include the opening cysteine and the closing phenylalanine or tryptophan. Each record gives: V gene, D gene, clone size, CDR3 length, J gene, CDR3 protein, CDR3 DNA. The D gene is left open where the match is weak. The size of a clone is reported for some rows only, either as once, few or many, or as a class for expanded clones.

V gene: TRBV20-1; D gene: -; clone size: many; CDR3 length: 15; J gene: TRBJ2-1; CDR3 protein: CSARDGWTSYNEQFF; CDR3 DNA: TGCAGTGCTAGAGATGGGTGGACCTCCTACAATGAGCAGTTCTTC
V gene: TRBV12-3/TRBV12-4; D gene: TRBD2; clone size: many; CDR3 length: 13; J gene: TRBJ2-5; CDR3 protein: CASSGTRAETQYF; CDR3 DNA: TGTGCCAGCAGTGGGACTAGGGCAGAGACCCAGTACTTC
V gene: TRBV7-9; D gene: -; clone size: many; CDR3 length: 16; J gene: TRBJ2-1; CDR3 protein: CASSLSWDYGYNEQFF; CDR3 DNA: TGTGCCAGCAGCTTATCCTGGGATTATGGTTACAATGAGCAGTTCTTC
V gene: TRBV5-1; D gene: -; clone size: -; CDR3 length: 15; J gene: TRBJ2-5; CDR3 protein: CASSLASAAWETQYF; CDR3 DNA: TGCGCCAGCAGCTTGGCCTCGGCAGCCTGGGAGACCCAGTACTTC
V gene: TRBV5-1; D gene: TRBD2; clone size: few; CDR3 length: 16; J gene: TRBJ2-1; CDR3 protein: CASSFTSGRSYNEQFF; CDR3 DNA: TGCGCCAGCAGCTTCACTAGCGGGCGCTCCTACAATGAGCAGTTCTTC
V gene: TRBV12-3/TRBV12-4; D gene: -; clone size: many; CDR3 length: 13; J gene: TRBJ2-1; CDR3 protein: CASRSTEPDEQFF; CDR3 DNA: TGTGCCAGCAGATCGACCGAGCCAGATGAGCAGTTCTTC
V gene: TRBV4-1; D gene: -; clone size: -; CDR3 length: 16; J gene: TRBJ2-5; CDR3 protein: CASSQDPLGPGETQYF; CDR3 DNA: TGCGCCAGCAGCCAAGATCCATTGGGACCTGGAGAGACCCAGTACTTC
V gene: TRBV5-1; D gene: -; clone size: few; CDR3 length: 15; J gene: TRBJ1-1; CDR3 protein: CASSLTIALNTEAFF; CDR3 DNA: TGCGCCAGCAGCCTCACAATAGCTTTGAACACTGAAGCTTTCTTT
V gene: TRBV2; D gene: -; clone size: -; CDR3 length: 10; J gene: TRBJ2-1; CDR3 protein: CASRTNEQFF; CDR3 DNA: TGTGCCAGCAGAACGAATGAGCAGTTCTTC
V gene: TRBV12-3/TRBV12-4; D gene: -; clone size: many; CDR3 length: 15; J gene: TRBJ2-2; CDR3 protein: CASAGTPSSTGELFF; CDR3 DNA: TGTGCCAGCGCCGGGACACCGAGCAGCACCGGGGAGCTGTTTTTT
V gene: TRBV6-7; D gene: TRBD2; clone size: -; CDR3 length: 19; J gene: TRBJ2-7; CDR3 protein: CAISLTSSVIVSGSHEQYF; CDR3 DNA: TGTGCCATCAGTTTAACATCTAGTGTGATCGTCAGCGGGAGCCACGAGCAGTACTTC
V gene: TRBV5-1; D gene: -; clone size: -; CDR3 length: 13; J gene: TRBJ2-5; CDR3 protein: CASSRTNQETQYF; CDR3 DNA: TGCGCCAGCAGCCGGACAAACCAAGAGACCCAGTACTTC
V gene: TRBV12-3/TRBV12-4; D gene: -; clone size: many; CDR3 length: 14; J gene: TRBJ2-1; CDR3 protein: CASSFGHGNNEQFF; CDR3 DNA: TGTGCCAGCAGTTTTGGACACGGAAACAATGAGCAGTTCTTC
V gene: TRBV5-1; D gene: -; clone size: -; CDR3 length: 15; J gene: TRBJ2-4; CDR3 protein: CASSTQAGSRNIQYF; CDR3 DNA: TGCGCCAGCAGCACGCAGGCGGGTTCCAGGAACATTCAGTACTTC
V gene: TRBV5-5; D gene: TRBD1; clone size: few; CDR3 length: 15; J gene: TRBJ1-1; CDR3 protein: CASSLGQGAGWEAFF; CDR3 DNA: TGTGCCAGCAGCTTGGGACAGGGGGCTGGATGGGAAGCTTTCTTT
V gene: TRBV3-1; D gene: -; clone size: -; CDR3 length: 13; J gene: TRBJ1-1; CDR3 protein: CASSQGARSEAFF; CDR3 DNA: TGTGCCAGCAGCCAAGGGGCCAGGTCTGAAGCTTTCTTT
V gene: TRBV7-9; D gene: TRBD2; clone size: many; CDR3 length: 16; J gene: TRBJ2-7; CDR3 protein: CASSLWSGLANYEQYF; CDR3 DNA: TGTGCCAGCAGCCTCTGGTCGGGACTAGCGAACTACGAGCAGTACTTC
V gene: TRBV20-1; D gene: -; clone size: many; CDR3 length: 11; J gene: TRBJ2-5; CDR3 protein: CSASVPETQYF; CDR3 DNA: TGCAGCGCTTCCGTCCCAGAGACCCAGTACTTC
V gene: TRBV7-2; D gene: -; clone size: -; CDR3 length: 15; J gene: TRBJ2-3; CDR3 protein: CASSFETSSTDTQYF; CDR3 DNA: TGTGCCAGCAGCTTTGAGACTAGTAGTACAGATACGCAGTATTTT
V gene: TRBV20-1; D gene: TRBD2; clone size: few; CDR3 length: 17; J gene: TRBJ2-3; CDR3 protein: CSARPPGTSGRADTQYF; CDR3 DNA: TGCAGTGCTAGACCCCCCGGGACTAGCGGGAGGGCAGATACGCAGTATTTT
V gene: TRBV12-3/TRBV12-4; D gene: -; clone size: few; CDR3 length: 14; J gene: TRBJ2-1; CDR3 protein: CASSLPSGYGEQFF; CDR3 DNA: TGTGCCAGCAGTTTACCCTCGGGGTACGGTGAGCAGTTCTTC
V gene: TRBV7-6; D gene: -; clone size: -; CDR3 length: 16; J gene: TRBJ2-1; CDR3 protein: CASSLSSGPLGNEQFF; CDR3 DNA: TGTGCCAGCAGCCTGAGCTCGGGACCGCTGGGGAATGAGCAGTTCTTC
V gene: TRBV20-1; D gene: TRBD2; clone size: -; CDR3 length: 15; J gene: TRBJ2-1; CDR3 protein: CSASRLAGSYNEQFF; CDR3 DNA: TGCAGTGCTTCGAGACTAGCGGGGAGCTACAATGAGCAGTTCTTC
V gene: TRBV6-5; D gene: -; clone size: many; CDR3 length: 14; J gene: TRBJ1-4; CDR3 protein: CASSSAFTGEELFF; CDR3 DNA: TGTGCCAGCAGTTCCGCGTTTACCGGGGAGGAACTGTTTTTT
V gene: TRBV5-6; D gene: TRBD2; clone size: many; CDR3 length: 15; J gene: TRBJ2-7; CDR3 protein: CASSLRLATPYEQYF; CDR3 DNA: TGTGCCAGCAGCTTGAGACTAGCGACTCCCTACGAGCAGTACTTC
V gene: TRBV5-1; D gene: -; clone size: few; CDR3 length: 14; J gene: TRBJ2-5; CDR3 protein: CASSLAGNGETQYF; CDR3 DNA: TGCGCCAGCAGCTTGGCGGGGAACGGGGAGACCCAGTACTTC
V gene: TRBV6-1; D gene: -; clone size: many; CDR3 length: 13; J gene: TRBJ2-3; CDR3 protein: CASKEEGTDTQYF; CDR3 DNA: TGTGCCAGCAAGGAGGAGGGGACAGATACGCAGTATTTT
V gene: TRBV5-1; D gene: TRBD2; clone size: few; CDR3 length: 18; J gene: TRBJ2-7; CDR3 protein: CASSYAPGLAGGPYEQYF; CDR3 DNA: TGCGCCAGCAGCTACGCGCCGGGACTAGCGGGAGGGCCCTACGAGCAGTACTTC
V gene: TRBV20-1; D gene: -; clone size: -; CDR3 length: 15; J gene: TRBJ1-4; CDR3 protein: CSARDTARLPENLFF; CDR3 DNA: TGCAGTGCTAGAGATACGGCGAGACTACCAGAAAATCTGTTTTTT
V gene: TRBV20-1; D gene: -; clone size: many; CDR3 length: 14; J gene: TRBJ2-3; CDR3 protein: CSAKSPLRLDTQYF; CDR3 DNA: TGCAGTGCTAAGTCACCGCTAAGGTTAGATACGCAGTATTTT
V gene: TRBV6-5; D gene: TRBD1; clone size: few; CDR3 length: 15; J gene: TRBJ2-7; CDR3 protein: CASSYSGTGGNEQYF; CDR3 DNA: TGTGCCAGCAGTTACTCAGGGACAGGGGGCAACGAGCAGTACTTC
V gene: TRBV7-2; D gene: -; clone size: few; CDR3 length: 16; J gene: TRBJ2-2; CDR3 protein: CASSLVPGAGTGELFF; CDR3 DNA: TGTGCCAGCAGCTTAGTTCCGGGAGCGGGCACCGGGGAGCTGTTTTTT
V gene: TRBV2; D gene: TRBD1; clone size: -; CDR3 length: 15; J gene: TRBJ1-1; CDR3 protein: CASSLRDRTNTEAFF; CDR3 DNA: TGTGCCAGCAGCCTCCGGGACAGAACAAACACTGAAGCTTTCTTT
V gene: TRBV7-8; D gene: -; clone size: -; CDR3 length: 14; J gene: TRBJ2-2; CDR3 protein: CASRETRGTGELFF; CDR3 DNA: TGTGCCAGCAGAGAGACCCGGGGGACCGGGGAGCTGTTTTTT
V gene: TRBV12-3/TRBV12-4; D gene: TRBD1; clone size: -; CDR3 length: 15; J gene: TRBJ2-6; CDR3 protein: CASRLTGSGANVLTF; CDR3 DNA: TGTGCCAGCAGACTGACAGGGTCTGGGGCCAACGTCCTGACTTTC
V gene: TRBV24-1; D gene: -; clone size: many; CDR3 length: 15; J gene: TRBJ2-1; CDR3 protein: CATSDPEYPPDEQFF; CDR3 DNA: TGTGCCACCAGTGACCCGGAATATCCGCCCGATGAGCAGTTCTTC
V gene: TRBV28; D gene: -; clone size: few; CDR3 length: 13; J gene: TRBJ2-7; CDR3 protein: CASLHPGAYEQYF; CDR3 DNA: TGTGCCAGCCTCCACCCAGGGGCCTACGAGCAGTACTTC
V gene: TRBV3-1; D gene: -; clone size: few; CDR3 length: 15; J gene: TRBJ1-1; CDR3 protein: CASSQGGPGNTEAFF; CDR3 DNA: TGTGCCAGCAGCCAAGGGGGGCCGGGGAACACTGAAGCTTTCTTT
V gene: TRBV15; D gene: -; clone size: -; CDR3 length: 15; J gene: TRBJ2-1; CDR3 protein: CATSPLGGRKREQFF; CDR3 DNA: TGTGCCACCAGTCCTCTGGGTGGGAGGAAGCGTGAGCAGTTCTTC
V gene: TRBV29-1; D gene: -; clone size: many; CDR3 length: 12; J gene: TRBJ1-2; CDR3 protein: CSVPPVIYGYTF; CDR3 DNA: TGCAGCGTCCCCCCCGTTATCTATGGCTACACCTTC
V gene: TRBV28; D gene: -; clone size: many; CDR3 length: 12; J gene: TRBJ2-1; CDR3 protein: CASSGAPNEQFF; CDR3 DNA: TGTGCCAGCAGTGGAGCCCCCAATGAGCAGTTCTTC
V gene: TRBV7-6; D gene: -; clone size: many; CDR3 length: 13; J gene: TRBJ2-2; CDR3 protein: CASSLAYTGELFF; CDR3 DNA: TGTGCCAGCAGCTTAGCCTATACCGGGGAGCTGTTTTTT
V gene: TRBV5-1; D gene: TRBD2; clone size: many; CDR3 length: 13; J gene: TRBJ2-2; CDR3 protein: CDLGTSDTGELFF; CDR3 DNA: TGCGACCTCGGGACTAGCGACACCGGGGAGCTGTTTTTT
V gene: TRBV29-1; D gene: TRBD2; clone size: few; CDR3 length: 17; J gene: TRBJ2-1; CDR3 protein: CSARGPIAGGPNNEQFF; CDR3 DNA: TGCAGCGCCCGGGGACCAATAGCGGGAGGGCCTAATAATGAGCAGTTCTTC
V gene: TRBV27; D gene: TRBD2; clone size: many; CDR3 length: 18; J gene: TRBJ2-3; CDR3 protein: CASSPGLAGAVRTDTQYF; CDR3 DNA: TGTGCCAGCAGCCCAGGACTAGCGGGAGCGGTGAGGACAGATACGCAGTATTTT
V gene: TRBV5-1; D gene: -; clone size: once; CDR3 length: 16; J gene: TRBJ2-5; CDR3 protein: CASSPGTSRYQETQYF; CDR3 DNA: TGCGCCAGCAGCCCCGGGACTTCACGGTACCAAGAGACCCAGTACTTC
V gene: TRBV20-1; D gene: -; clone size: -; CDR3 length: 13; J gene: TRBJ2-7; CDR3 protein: CSASKDMQSEQYF; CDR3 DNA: TGCAGTGCTAGTAAGGACATGCAGTCCGAGCAGTACTTC
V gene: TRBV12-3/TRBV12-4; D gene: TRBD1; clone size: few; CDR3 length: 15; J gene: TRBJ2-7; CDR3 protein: CASSPPGQGDLGQYF; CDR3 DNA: TGTGCCAGCAGTCCACCGGGACAGGGAGATTTGGGGCAGTACTTC
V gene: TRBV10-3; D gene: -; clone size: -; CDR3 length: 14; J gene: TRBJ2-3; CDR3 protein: CAISPPWGADTQYF; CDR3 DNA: TGTGCCATCAGCCCTCCCTGGGGGGCAGATACGCAGTATTTT
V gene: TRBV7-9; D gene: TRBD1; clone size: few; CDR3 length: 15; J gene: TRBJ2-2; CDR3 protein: CASSPGTGGAVELFF; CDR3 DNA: TGTGCCAGCAGCCCGGGGACAGGGGGCGCGGTGGAGCTGTTTTTT
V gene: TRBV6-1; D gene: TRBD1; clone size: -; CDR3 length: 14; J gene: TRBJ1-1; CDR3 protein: CASSGQGIREGAFF; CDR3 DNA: TGTGCCAGCAGTGGACAGGGGATTCGTGAGGGGGCTTTCTTT
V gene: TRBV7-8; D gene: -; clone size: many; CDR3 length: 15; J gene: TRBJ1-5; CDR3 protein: CASSRTQGSNQPQHF; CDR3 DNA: TGTGCCAGCAGCCGGACACAGGGTAGCAATCAGCCCCAGCATTTT
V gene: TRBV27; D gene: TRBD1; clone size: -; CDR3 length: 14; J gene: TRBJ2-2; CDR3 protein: CASSGTGDAGELFF; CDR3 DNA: TGTGCCAGCTCCGGGACAGGGGACGCCGGGGAGCTGTTTTTT
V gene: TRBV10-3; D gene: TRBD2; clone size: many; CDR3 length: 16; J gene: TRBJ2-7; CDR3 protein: CAISARLAGDSYEQYF; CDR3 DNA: TGTGCCATCAGTGCACGGCTAGCGGGGGATTCCTACGAGCAGTACTTC
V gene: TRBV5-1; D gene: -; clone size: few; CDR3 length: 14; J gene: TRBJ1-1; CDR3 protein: CASSLKTDWGEAFF; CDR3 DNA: TGCGCCAGCAGCCTGAAGACGGACTGGGGAGAAGCTTTCTTT
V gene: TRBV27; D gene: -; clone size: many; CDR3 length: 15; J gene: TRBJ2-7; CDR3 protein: CASSLVGDNPYEQYF; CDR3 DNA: TGTGCCAGCAGTTTAGTAGGGGACAATCCCTACGAGCAGTACTTC
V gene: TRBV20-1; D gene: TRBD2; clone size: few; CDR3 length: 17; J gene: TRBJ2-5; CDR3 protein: CSARGWGASGNQETQYF; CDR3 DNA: TGCAGTGCTAGAGGATGGGGGGCTAGCGGGAACCAAGAGACCCAGTACTTC
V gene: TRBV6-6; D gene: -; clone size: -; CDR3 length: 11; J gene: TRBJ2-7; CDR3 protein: CATRRAYEQYF; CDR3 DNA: TGTGCCACGCGGCGTGCCTACGAGCAGTACTTC
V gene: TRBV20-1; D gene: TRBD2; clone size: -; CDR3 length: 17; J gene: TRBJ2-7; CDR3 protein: CSASPRLAGGRTYEQYF; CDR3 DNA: TGCAGTGCTAGTCCTCGACTAGCGGGAGGGCGGACCTACGAGCAGTACTTC